This T cell receptor beta chain derives from a study of blood T cell repertoires in COVID-19. CDR1 SGHRS and CDR2 YFSETQ come from the germline V gene. The CDR3 has 16 amino acids. The V gene end was trimmed by 3 bases and the J gene end by 4 bases; junction bases not matched to a gene: 9. Each participant's cohort was designated according to participant-reported clinical history. Here immunoSEQ multiplex PCR was the method, and the copy in TCRdb shows in-frame clones only, minus some. Of 230,000 or so clones listed, roughly 88% are singletons. The chain employs TRBV5-1 and TRBJ2-2; 7 positions agree with TRBD2. This TCR was sampled from a woman between 40 and 55 years old with acute COVID-19. The sample taken for sequencing was PBMCs or T cells enriched from blood (not recorded which). As DNA, the CDR3 is TGCGCCAGCAGCTCCAAGGGAGGGGTTGGCACCGGGGAGCTGTTTTTT. Translated: CASSSKGGVGTGELFF.